The next 15 T cell receptor beta chains were all read from a single sample in a study of identical twins. TCRdb redid the calling of the 5' RACE reads with MiXCR, one entry per CDR3 protein. The repertoire has around 160,000 distinct CDR3 sequences, roughly 3.5% of them found once; the top ten carry 8% to 8.5%. The sample was memory T cells sorted from blood. These receptor sequences come from a man aged 18 to 30 in good health.

There are many counts of this clonotype. The rearrangement links TRBV5-1 to TRBJ2-5; 7 bases map to TRBD1. The CDR3 runs to 16 residues. Germline CDR1 SGHRS, CDR2 YFSETQ. With V trimmed by 4 bases and J by 3 bases, 12 bases remained unmatched. The CDR3 loop is CASSPWGQSLKETQYF. CDR3 bases: TGCGCCAGCAGCCCGTGGGGACAGAGCTTAAAAGAGACCCAGTACTTC. The full variable domain, rest sourced from reference TRBV5-1 and TRBJ2-5, is KAGVTQTPRYLIKTRGQQVTLSCSPISGHRSVSWYQQTPGQGLQFLFEYFSETQRNKGNFPGRFSGRQFSNSRSEMNVSTLELGDSALYLCASSPWGQSLKETQYFGPGTRLLVL.

This clonotype was picked up a small number of times. J is TRBJ2-3 and V is TRBV6-2 or TRBV6-3; 9 nucleotides agree with TRBD2. This CDR3 contains 14 residues. Trimming removed 7 bases from V and 3 bases from J; junction bases left unmatched: 5. Looked up from germline, CDR1 is MNHEY and CDR2 is SVGEGT. Here the CDR3 DNA reads TGTGCCAGCATGGCGGGAGGGCCGACAGATACGCAGTATTTT. Encoded protein: CASMAGGPTDTQYF.

Ten or more counts support this clonotype. The rearrangement joins TRBV4-2 to TRBJ2-1, with D perhaps matching TRBD1 or TRBD2 (5 bases each). The CDR3 loop spans 14 amino acids. Germline lookup yields CDR1 LGHNA and CDR2 YNFKEQ. V lost 3 bases and J 6 bases, leaving 12 bases between the germline ends. The CDR3 here is CASSHRDGVNEQFF. For the CDR3, the DNA is TGTGCCAGCAGCCACCGGGACGGAGTCAATGAGCAGTTCTTC.

This clonotype was counted ten times or more. The chain recombines TRBV20-1 with TRBJ1-5; 10 bases are shared with TRBD1. Losses at the gene ends were 3 bases for V and 2 bases for J; bases not matched to a gene: 1. The CDR3 loop spans 14 amino acids. Per germline, CDR1 DFQATT and CDR2 SNEGSKA (reference sequence). The CDR3 coding sequence is TGCAGTGCTAGCGGGACAGGGGGCAATCAGCCCCAGCATTTT. Translated: CSASGTGGNQPQHF.

This clonotype has ten or more counts. The chain links TRBV10-3 to TRBJ2-1, with 11 bases fitting TRBD2. CDR3 size: 14 residues. J lost 5 bases, V lost 11 bases, and 8 bases had no gene match. The germline V gene encodes CDR1 ENHRY and CDR2 SYGVKD. The CDR3 region has the DNA TGTGCCGTCACTAGCGGGAGTCTAAACAATGAGCAGTTCTTC. It specifies CAVTSGSLNNEQFF.

There are many counts of this clonotype. This chain connects TRBV20-1 to TRBJ2-3; D is unresolved. The V gene's germline CDR1 is DFQATT and CDR2 SNEGSKA (reference sequence). V lost 0 bases and J 4 bases, leaving 8 bases between the germline ends. This CDR3 is 13 amino acids long. Here the CDR3 reads CSARDRRADTQYF. The CDR3 nucleotides read TGCAGTGCTAGAGATCGTAGGGCAGATACGCAGTATTTT.

This clonotype was picked up many times. The genes are TRBV11-2 and TRBJ2-2; 15 nucleotides match TRBD2. V trimming: 5 bases; J trimming: 1 base; junction bases outside the gene matches: 2. The germline V gene has CDR1 SGHAT and CDR2 FQNNGV. The CDR3 spans 17 residues. The CDR3 region has the DNA TGTGCCAGCAGCCTGGGACTAGCGGGAGGGAACACCGGGGAGCTGTTTTTT. Its translation: CASSLGLAGGNTGELFF.

This clonotype came up many times. The V gene is TRBV24-1, the J gene TRBJ2-1; 9 nucleotides agree with TRBD2. Unmatched junction bases numbered 24, after V lost 9 bases and J lost 7 bases. CDR3 length: 19 residues. Germline CDR1 KGHDR, CDR2 SFDVKD. CDR3 region: CATSAASGMIAGIANEQFF. In DNA, the CDR3 is TGTGCCACCTCGGCCGCTAGCGGGATGATAGCGGGAATAGCGAATGAGCAGTTCTTC.

This clonotype was seen at least ten times. The rearrangement uses TRBV20-1 and TRBJ1-6, with TRBD1 identical over 7 bases. CDR1 is DFQATT, CDR2 SNEGSKA, per germline (reference sequence). V lost 3 bases, J lost 6 bases, and 8 bases stayed unmatched. The CDR3 length is 15 residues. CDR3 protein: CSAREQGNVNSPLHF. CDR3 bases: TGCAGTGCTAGGGAACAGGGGAATGTTAATTCACCCCTCCACTTT.

This clonotype was found many times. The rearrangement uses TRBV5-1 and TRBJ2-1; unclear D gene. V lost 4 bases and J lost 5, with 7 bases in between. This CDR3 has 12 residues. CDR1 SGHRS and CDR2 YFSETQ come from the germline V gene. The CDR3 here is CASSRINNEQFF. CDR3 DNA sequence: TGCGCCAGCAGCCGTATAAACAATGAGCAGTTCTTC.

This clonotype was recorded at least ten times. The J gene is TRBJ1-1, the V gene TRBV7-3; D is unclear. The CDR3 spans 13 residues. CDR1 and CDR2 (germline): SGHTA, FQGTGA. The V gene lost 2 bases and the J gene lost 6 bases, with 10 bases spanning the gap. DNA of the CDR3: TGTGCCAGCAGCTTAGCCAGGACCTCTGAAGCTTTCTTT. Its protein is CASSLARTSEAFF. Supplemented by reference TRBV7-3 and TRBJ1-1, the full variable domain reads GAGVSQTPSNKVTEKGKYVELRCDPISGHTALYWYRQSLGQGPEFLIYFQGTGAADDSGLPNDRFFAVRPEGSVSTLKIQRTERGDSAVYLCASSLARTSEAFFGQGTRLTVV.

This clonotype was recorded at least ten times. The CDR3 nucleotides read TGTGCCAGCAGTGAAACCAGCGGGGACAGGGCCGGGGAGCTGTTTTTT. Protein sequence: CASSETSGDRAGELFF. J is TRBJ2-2 and V is TRBV25-1; 9 bases fit TRBD1. The J segment lost 6 bases and the V segment lost 2 bases, leaving 7 bases of the junction unmatched. Germline V lookup: CDR1 MGHDK, CDR2 SYGVNS. This CDR3 contains 16 residues.

This clonotype was picked up many times. This sequence joins TRBV20-1 and TRBJ2-1; 7 bases agree with TRBD2. With V trimmed by 0 bases and J by 5 bases, 7 bases remained unmatched. CDR3 length: 15 residues. The germline V gene encodes CDR1 DFQATT and CDR2 SNEGSKA (reference sequence). This chain's CDR3 is CSARDGGGPHNEQFF. Here the CDR3 DNA reads TGCAGTGCTAGAGATGGGGGGGGTCCACACAATGAGCAGTTCTTC.

At least ten counts were recorded for this clonotype. The V gene is TRBV5-1, the J gene TRBJ2-2; D unresolved. Germline CDR1 is SGHRS and CDR2 is YFSETQ. The CDR3 covers 14 residues. Trimming removed 0 bases from V and 5 bases from J, with 8 bases in between. CDR3 region: CASSLGRTTGELFF. The CDR3, as DNA: TGCGCCAGCAGCTTGGGCAGAACAACCGGGGAGCTGTTTTTT. The full variable domain, its missing parts supplied by reference TRBV5-1 and TRBJ2-2, is KAGVTQTPRYLIKTRGQQVTLSCSPISGHRSVSWYQQTPGQGLQFLFEYFSETQRNKGNFPGRFSGRQFSNSRSEMNVSTLELGDSALYLCASSLGRTTGELFFGEGSRLTVL.

To note about this clonotype: At one end, the junction sequence differs from germline, possibly due to a read error. The rearrangement joins TRBV4-3 to TRBJ2-7, with D tentatively TRBD2 (7 bases). The CDR3 loop spans 14 amino acids. Germline assignment: CDR1 LGHNA and CDR2 YSLEER. The CDR3: CASSQDPAWGGLDF. In nucleotides, the CDR3 is TGCGCCAGCAGCCAAGATCCGGCTTGGGGGGGCCTTGACTTC.